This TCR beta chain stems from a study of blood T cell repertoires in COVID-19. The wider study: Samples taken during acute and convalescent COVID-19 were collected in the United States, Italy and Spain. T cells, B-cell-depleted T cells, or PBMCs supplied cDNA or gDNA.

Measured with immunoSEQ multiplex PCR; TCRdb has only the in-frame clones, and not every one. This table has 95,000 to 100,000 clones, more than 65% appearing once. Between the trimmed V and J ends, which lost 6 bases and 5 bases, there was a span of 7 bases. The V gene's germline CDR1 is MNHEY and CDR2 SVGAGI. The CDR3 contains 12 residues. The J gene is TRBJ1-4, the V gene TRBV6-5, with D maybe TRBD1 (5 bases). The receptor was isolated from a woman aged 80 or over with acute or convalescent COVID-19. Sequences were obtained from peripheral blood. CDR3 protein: CASSNRNEKLFF. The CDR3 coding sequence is TGTGCCAGCAGCAACAGGAATGAAAAACTGTTTTTT.